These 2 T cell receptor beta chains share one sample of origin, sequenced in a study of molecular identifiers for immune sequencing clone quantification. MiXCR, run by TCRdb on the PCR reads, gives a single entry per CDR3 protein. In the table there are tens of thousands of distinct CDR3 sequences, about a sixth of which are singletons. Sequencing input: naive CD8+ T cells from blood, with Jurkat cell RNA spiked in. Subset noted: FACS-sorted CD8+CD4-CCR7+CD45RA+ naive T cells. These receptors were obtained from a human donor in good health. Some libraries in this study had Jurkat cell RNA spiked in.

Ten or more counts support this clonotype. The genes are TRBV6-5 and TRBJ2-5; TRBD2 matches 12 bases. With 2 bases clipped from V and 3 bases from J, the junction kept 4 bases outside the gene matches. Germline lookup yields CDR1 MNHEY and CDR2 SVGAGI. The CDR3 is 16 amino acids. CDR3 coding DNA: TGTGCCAGCAGTTACCGACTAGCGGGAGAAGAAGAGACCCAGTACTTC. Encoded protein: CASSYRLAGEEETQYF.

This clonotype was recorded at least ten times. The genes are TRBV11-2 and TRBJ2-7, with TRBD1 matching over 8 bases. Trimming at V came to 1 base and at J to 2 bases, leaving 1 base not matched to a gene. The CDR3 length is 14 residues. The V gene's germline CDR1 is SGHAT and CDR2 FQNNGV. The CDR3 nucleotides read TGTGCCAGCAGCTTAGGACAGGGGCCCTACGAGCAGTACTTC. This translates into CASSLGQGPYEQYF.